These T cell receptor beta chains were read from a single sample in a study of vaccination effects on CD4 cells after COVID-19. These TCRs' antigens remain unknown. Assay: immunoSEQ multiplex PCR; the TCRdb copy retains only in-frame clones and omits some. The sample lists around 30,000 clones; roughly 74% were seen once. The source material was CD4+ T cells from PBMCs cultured with HCoV-OC43 spike peptides, sampled after COVID-19 vaccination. All receptors come from a human donor who received a COVID-19 vaccine. The CDR3 runs from the conserved cysteine through the conserved F or W. Each record gives: V gene, J gene, D gene, clone size, CDR3 DNA, CDR3 protein. A D gene is named only where the DNA matches it firmly. Some rows mark clone size as missing; the rest say once, few, many or name a class of expanded clone.

V gene: TRBV12-5
J gene: TRBJ1-3
D gene: .
clone size: .
CDR3 DNA: TGTGCTAGTGGTTTGGTACTGACAGTCTCTGGAAACACCATATATTTT
CDR3 protein: CASGLVLTVSGNTIYF

V gene: TRBV5-4
J gene: TRBJ1-1
D gene: .
clone size: .
CDR3 DNA: TGTGCCAGCAGCTTTGATTGGGGAGAAGCTTTCTTT
CDR3 protein: CASSFDWGEAFF

V gene: TRBV2
J gene: TRBJ1-3
D gene: .
clone size: .
CDR3 DNA: TGTGCCAGCAGTGACCCCACGAAAACCCAAAACTCTGGAAACACCATATATTTT
CDR3 protein: CASSDPTKTQNSGNTIYF

V gene: TRBV30
J gene: TRBJ2-7
D gene: .
clone size: .
CDR3 DNA: TGTGCCTGGAAGGAGTGGGAGAATTCTTCCGAGCAGTACTTC
CDR3 protein: CAWKEWENSSEQYF

V gene: TRBV12-3/TRBV12-4
J gene: TRBJ1-1
D gene: .
clone size: .
CDR3 DNA: TGTGCCGGAGGGGGAGGGTTAAACACTGAAGCTTTCTTT
CDR3 protein: CAGGGGLNTEAFF

V gene: TRBV29-1
J gene: TRBJ1-4
D gene: .
clone size: .
CDR3 DNA: TGCAGCGTAGACACAGGGGAAAAACTGTTTTTT
CDR3 protein: CSVDTGEKLFF

V gene: TRBV27
J gene: TRBJ1-2
D gene: .
clone size: few
CDR3 DNA: TGTGCCAGCAGTGGGGTGGTTGGGGGCTACACCTTC
CDR3 protein: CASSGVVGGYTF

V gene: TRBV25-1
J gene: TRBJ2-2
D gene: TRBD1
clone size: .
CDR3 DNA: TGTGCCAGTACGATCACAGGGGGCACCGGGGAGCTGTTTTTT
CDR3 protein: CASTITGGTGELFF

V gene: TRBV4-2
J gene: TRBJ2-3
D gene: .
clone size: .
CDR3 DNA: TGTGCCAGCAGCCAAGATTCGACGCGGGATACGCAGTATTTT
CDR3 protein: CASSQDSTRDTQYF

V gene: TRBV3-1/TRBV3-2
J gene: TRBJ2-5
D gene: .
clone size: .
CDR3 DNA: TGTGCCAGCAGCCACGATGAGGAGACCCAGTACTTC
CDR3 protein: CASSHDEETQYF

V gene: TRBV6-5
J gene: TRBJ2-2
D gene: .
clone size: .
CDR3 DNA: TGTGCCAGCAGACCCGAGGGACTTCGCACCGGGGAGCTGTTTTTT
CDR3 protein: CASRPEGLRTGELFF

V gene: TRBV10-3
J gene: TRBJ2-7
D gene: .
clone size: once
CDR3 DNA: TGTGCCATCTCGGGGGTTTACGAGCAGTACTTC
CDR3 protein: CAISGVYEQYF

V gene: TRBV3-1/TRBV3-2
J gene: TRBJ2-7
D gene: .
clone size: .
CDR3 DNA: TGTGCCACGCGGCAACCCCCGAACGAGCAGTACTTC
CDR3 protein: CATRQPPNEQYF

V gene: TRBV6-4
J gene: TRBJ1-2
D gene: .
clone size: .
CDR3 DNA: TGTGCCAGCAGTGACTCGTTTAAGGATCGCTATGGCTACACCTTC
CDR3 protein: CASSDSFKDRYGYTF

V gene: TRBV19
J gene: TRBJ1-5
D gene: .
clone size: few
CDR3 DNA: TGTGCCAGTAGTATAGACGTCGCCGGGACATTGAATCAGCCCCAGCATTTT
CDR3 protein: CASSIDVAGTLNQPQHF

V gene: TRBV7-8
J gene: TRBJ1-2
D gene: .
clone size: few
CDR3 DNA: TGTGCCAGCAGCTTCGTAGTTTCCTATGGCTACACCTTC
CDR3 protein: CASSFVVSYGYTF

V gene: TRBV7-7
J gene: TRBJ1-5
D gene: .
clone size: .
CDR3 DNA: TGTGCCAGCAGCCCCTCGGTGGTCCAGCCCCAGCATTTT
CDR3 protein: CASSPSVVQPQHF

V gene: TRBV11-2
J gene: TRBJ2-4
D gene: TRBD2
clone size: .
CDR3 DNA: TGTGCCAGCAGCTTAGTTGCCCGGACTAGCGGGAAGCGAAACATTCAGTACTTC
CDR3 protein: CASSLVARTSGKRNIQYF

V gene: TRBV29-1
J gene: TRBJ1-1
D gene: .
clone size: .
CDR3 DNA: TGCAGCGTTGAAGAATCCCTGAGGGATTTTCGGGCTTTCTTT
CDR3 protein: CSVEESLRDFRAFF

V gene: TRBV5-1
J gene: TRBJ2-1
D gene: TRBD2
clone size: .
CDR3 DNA: TGCGCCAGCAGCTCCGGATATACTAGCGGGGGCTACAATGAGCAGTTCTTC
CDR3 protein: CASSSGYTSGGYNEQFF

V gene: TRBV3-1/TRBV3-2
J gene: TRBJ2-7
D gene: .
clone size: .
CDR3 DNA: TGTGCCAGCAGCCTAAGTCGGTTTTCCGAGCAGTACTTC
CDR3 protein: CASSLSRFSEQYF

V gene: TRBV2
J gene: TRBJ1-4
D gene: .
clone size: .
CDR3 DNA: TGTGCCAGCAATTTCCGCGCGGATGAAAAACTGTTTTTT
CDR3 protein: CASNFRADEKLFF